The clone carrying this TCR beta chain was found many times. The antigen is undetermined. This entry belongs to a study of breast tumors, draining lymph nodes, adjacent tissues. Study-wide results and limits: Luminal-like breast cancer showed significantly higher tumor–nontumor repertoire similarity than basal-like. Tumor repertoires ranked between lymph nodes and nontumor tissue in diversity, with V and J gene preferences.

A single record per CDR3 protein comes from TCRdb applying MiXCR to the multiplex PCR reads. Here the sample spans about 13,000 distinct CDR3 sequences, approximately 62% being singletons. With 3 bases removed from V and 4 bases from J, the gap between germline ends came to 12 bases. Germline V gene data show CDR1 as SGHTA and CDR2 as FQGTGA. The CDR3 sequence is 15 residues long. The chain links TRBV7-3 to TRBJ2-2; a possible D gene is TRBD1 (6 bases). Sequenced: tumor-adjacent breast tissue. The source of this sequence is a female donor with breast cancer. Some clones in this sample may be carry-over from other donors' samples. The CDR3 sequence is CASSLQGQGTGELFF. DNA of the CDR3: TGTGCCAGCAGCTTGCAGGGGCAGGGCACCGGGGAGCTGTTTTTT.